The clone carrying this TCR beta chain was counted a few times. Profiled with immunoSEQ multiplex PCR; TCRdb holds only in-frame clones, not every one. The table lists thousands of clones, approximately 37% of them singletons. This entry is derived from a study of T cells in localized non-small cell lung cancer. Trimming took 5 bases from V and 0 from J; bases not matched to a gene: 9. CDR1 and CDR2 from the germline V gene are MNHGY and SAAAGT. The CDR3 extends over 18 amino acids. The sample here was lung tumor tissue, taken before any cancer treatment. The sequence came from a female donor of 60 years or more with stage I lung adenocarcinoma. The chain is built from TRBV6-8 and TRBJ2-3; TRBD2 matches 12 bases. The CDR3 protein is CASSQTSGGNYSTDTQYF. CDR3 coding DNA: TGTGCCAGCAGTCAGACTAGCGGGGGTAATTATAGCACAGATACGCAGTATTTT.